The clone carrying this TCR beta chain has ten or more counts. Original processing notes: Sample TCR totals centred on a median of 95,638, ranging about 20,000 to 690,600. TCRdb reprocessed the RACE reads with MiXCR, giving one entry per CDR3 protein. The V and J calls come from TCRdb's annotation, not from the publication. The profile shows tens of thousands of distinct CDR3 sequences, about 12% of them singletons. Sample time point: patch test 1, 2 weeks after DPC sensitization. Sample treatment: therapeutic diphenylcyclopropenone sensitization with weekly scalp DPC. This specimen belongs to a study of human T cells and chemical hapten exposure. The sequence derives from a woman aged 60 to 75 with alopecia areata. Some clones in this sample may be carry-over from other donors' samples. The source material was whole blood, sampled in connection with sensitization to the hapten diphenylcyclopropenone (DPC).

The DNA for the CDR3 is TGTGCCAGCAGTTTATCACCCGGGGGGACCGGGGAGCTGTTTTTT. This translates into CASSLSPGGTGELFF. The rearrangement joins TRBV27 to TRBJ2-2; TRBD2 agrees at 7 bases. Germline V gene data show CDR1 as MNHEY and CDR2 as SMNVEV (reference sequence). The CDR3 has 15 amino acids. Losses at the gene ends were 0 bases for V and 5 bases for J; bases not matched to a gene: 3.